This entry describes one TCR beta chain. Documented time point: newly diagnosed GD, antithyroid drugs for less than 3 months. PBMCs were the source of the RNA used for TCR sequencing. V was clipped by 2 bases and J by 1 base, with 8 bases between them. The CDR3 contains 14 residues. The germline V gene has CDR1 MNHEY and CDR2 SVGAGI. This entry comes from a study of regulatory T cells in long-lasting Graves disease. Investigators prepared the TCR beta libraries by applying iRepertoire HTBI primers and Arm-PCR of CDR3 regions. Each CDR3 protein is one row after TCRdb ran MiXCR on the multiplex PCR reads. Of 530,000 or so distinct CDR3 sequences listed, around an eighth were seen once; the top ten hold 8% to 10%. The same specimen was also included in a second study, on T cells in Graves' hyperthyroidism and ophthalmopathy. That report adds: Among the patients, aged 18 to 65, hyperthyroidism was newly diagnosed and had lasted under 2 months. Ophthalmopathy prediction by the model preceded onset by a median roughly 6 months.

This specimen consisted of peripheral blood mononuclear cells (PBMCs), obtained at new diagnosis, from a patient treated with antithyroid drugs. This sequence joins TRBV6-5 and TRBJ2-5; D is unresolved. This receptor was obtained from a man under 40 with Graves disease. The CDR3 DNA sequence: TGTGCCAGCAGTTACGGGCTGGGCCAAGAGACCCAGTACTTC. It specifies CASSYGLGQETQYF.